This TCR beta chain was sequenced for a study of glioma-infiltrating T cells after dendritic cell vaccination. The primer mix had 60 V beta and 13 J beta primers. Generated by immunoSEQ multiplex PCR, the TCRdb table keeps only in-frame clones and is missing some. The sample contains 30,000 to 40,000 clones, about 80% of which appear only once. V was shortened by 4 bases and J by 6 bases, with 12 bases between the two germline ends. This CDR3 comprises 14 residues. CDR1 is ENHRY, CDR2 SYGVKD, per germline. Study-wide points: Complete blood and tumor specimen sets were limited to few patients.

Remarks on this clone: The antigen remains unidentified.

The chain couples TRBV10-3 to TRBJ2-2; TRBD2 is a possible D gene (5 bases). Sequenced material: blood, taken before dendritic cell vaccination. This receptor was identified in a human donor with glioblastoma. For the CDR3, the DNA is TGTGCCATCAGTGTAGTCGGGGAACCCGGGGAGCTGTTTTTT. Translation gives CAISVVGEPGELFF.